These 28 T cell receptor beta chains were sequenced from one sample in a study of preoperative IRX-2 immunotherapy in early breast cancer. Treatment noted: preoperative locoregional IRX-2 cytokine immunotherapy. TCRdb's table, derived via immunoSEQ multiplex PCR, lists solely in-frame clones and lacks some. This sample carries approximately 30,000 clones, 90% to 95% of them seen once, and the ten largest clones take around 6.6%. This specimen was taken from a patient treated with IRX-2 immunotherapy. The receptors here all came from a human donor with breast cancer.

This chain uses TRBV29-1 with TRBJ1-1, with D unresolved. Germline CDR1 and CDR2: SQVTM and ANQGSEA. The ends were cut back, 7 bases at V and 2 bases at J, with 14 bases in the middle. There are 13 residues in the CDR3. CDR3 region: CSAGRTTNTEAFF. For the CDR3, the DNA is TGCAGCGCTGGACGGACCACCAACACTGAAGCTTTCTTT.

This chain links TRBV18 with TRBJ2-3; 12 nucleotides agree with TRBD2. The CDR3 has 16 residues. Trimming removed 0 bases from V and 4 bases from J; junction bases left unmatched: 2. Germline loops: CDR1 KGHSH, CDR2 LQKENI. CDR3 sequence: CASSPPGLAGPDTQYF. The CDR3 bases are TGTGCCAGCTCACCACCGGGACTAGCGGGCCCAGATACGCAGTATTTT.

The chain employs TRBV6-5 and TRBJ2-7; TRBD2 aligns across 7 bases. This CDR3 is 14 amino acids long. Per the germline V gene, CDR1 is MNHEY and CDR2 is SVGAGI. With 2 bases clipped from V and 2 bases from J, the junction kept 3 bases outside the gene matches. Here the CDR3 reads CASSYGGGTYEQYF. In nucleotides, the CDR3 is TGTGCCAGCAGTTACGGGGGGGGAACCTACGAGCAGTACTTC.

The chain joins TRBV10-2 to TRBJ1-2, with 7 bases matching TRBD1. CDR1 WSHSY and CDR2 SAAADI come from the germline V gene. With 10 bases clipped from V and 8 bases from J, the junction kept 7 bases outside the gene matches. The CDR3 contains 11 residues. CDR3 in DNA: TGCGCCACCGGACAGGCCCACGGCTACACCTTC. Amino acid sequence: CATGQAHGYTF.

The chain joins TRBV14 to TRBJ2-5; either TRBD1 or TRBD2 may fit D (6 bases each). Germline assignment: CDR1 SGHDN and CDR2 FVKESK. Trimming took off 5 bases at V and 4 bases at J, with 26 bases between the two ends. The CDR3 runs to 18 residues. As DNA, the CDR3 is TGTGCCAGCAGCTCCAACCCCTTACTAGCACGAGGGGGAGAGACCCAGTACTTC. This gives the protein CASSSNPLLARGGETQYF. Full variable domain (missing parts from reference TRBV14 and TRBJ2-5): EAGVTQFPSHSVIEKGQTVTLRCDPISGHDNLYWYRRVMGKEIKFLLHFVKESKQDESGMPNNRFLAERTGGTYSTLKVQPAELEDSGVYFCASSSNPLLARGGETQYFGPGTRLLVL.

V and J are TRBV28 and TRBJ2-6; D unresolved. V shed 1 base and J shed 0 bases, with 4 bases lying between them. The CDR3 runs to 15 residues. Germline V CDR1 and CDR2: MDHEN, SYDVKM. In DNA, the CDR3 is TGTGCCAGCAGTTTATACTCCTCTGGGGCCAACGTCCTGACTTTC. Protein sequence: CASSLYSSGANVLTF.

The J gene is TRBJ2-3, the V gene TRBV5-1; 11 bases are a match to TRBD1. CDR1 and CDR2 (germline): SGHRS, YFSETQ. The CDR3 loop spans 15 amino acids. V gave up 3 bases and J gave up 4 bases; unmatched junction bases: 4. This CDR3 reads CASSSLGQGADTQYF. The CDR3 coding sequence is TGCGCCAGCAGCTCACTGGGACAGGGGGCAGATACGCAGTATTTT.

J is TRBJ2-7 and V is TRBV14, with D perhaps TRBD2 (6 bases). Germline V gives CDR1 SGHDN, CDR2 FVKESK. The CDR3 totals 16 residues. Trimming took off 0 bases at V and 3 bases at J, with 15 bases between the two ends. CDR3 in amino acids: CASSQDQEGQDYEQYF. CDR3 DNA: TGTGCCAGCAGCCAAGATCAGGAGGGGCAGGACTACGAGCAGTACTTC.

The chain has TRBV7-6 and TRBJ1-6, with D uncertain. CDR1 and CDR2 (germline): SGHVS, FNYEAQ. V shed 5 bases and J shed 0 bases, with 5 bases lying between them. The CDR3 sequence is 14 residues long. CDR3 sequence reads: CASSPSSYNSPLHF. CDR3 DNA: TGTGCCAGCAGCCCGAGCTCCTATAATTCACCCCTCCACTTT.

J is TRBJ1-1 and V is TRBV15, with D possibly TRBD1 on 5 matching bases. This CDR3 has 16 amino acids. Germline CDR1 is LNHNV and CDR2 is YYDKDF (reference sequence). V dropped 3 bases and J dropped 3 bases, with 17 bases sitting between them. Here the CDR3 DNA reads TGTGCCACCAGCAGTTTCAACGGGGGAATTGACACTGAAGCTTTCTTT. Translation: CATSSFNGGIDTEAFF.

The chain combines TRBV5-5 with TRBJ1-2; the match to TRBD1 covers 11 bases. V dropped 4 bases and J dropped 4; count of bases not matched to a gene: 6. The CDR3 has 15 residues. CDR1 is SGHKS and CDR2 is YYEKEE in the germline V gene (reference sequence). CDR3 residues: CASSLWDRGSYGYTF. CDR3 coding DNA: TGTGCCAGCAGCCTTTGGGACAGGGGGTCCTATGGCTACACCTTC.

The rearrangement uses TRBV11-2 and TRBJ2-7, with 12 positions matching TRBD2. Germline loops: CDR1 SGHAT, CDR2 FQNNGV. The CDR3 is 15 residues long. V shed 5 bases and J 6 bases; nucleotides not matched to a gene: 8. CDR3 coding DNA: TGTGCCAGCAGCCGTAGGACTAGCGGGGATTTCGAGCAGTACTTC. This sequence encodes CASSRRTSGDFEQYF.

This clone was detected only once. This chain links TRBV6-5 with TRBJ2-2, with D unresolved. The V gene lost 7 bases and the J gene lost 1 base, with 7 bases spanning the gap. In germline, CDR1 is MNHEY, CDR2 SVGAGI. This CDR3 spans 13 amino acids. DNA of the CDR3: TGTGCCAGCAAAGGCGGGAACACCGGGGAGCTGTTTTTT. This translates into CASKGGNTGELFF.

V gene TRBV30 combines with J gene TRBJ1-2, with no clear D. V lost 4 bases to trimming and J lost 4 bases, with 10 bases between them. From germline, CDR1 is GTSNPN and CDR2 SVGIG (reference sequence). This CDR3 spans 12 amino acids. The CDR3 sequence: CAWNQVVYGYTF. The CDR3 coding sequence is TGTGCCTGGAATCAGGTCGTCTATGGCTACACCTTC.

The rearrangement links TRBV9 to TRBJ2-2, with TRBD2 matching over 9 bases. The germline V gene has CDR1 SGDLS and CDR2 YYNGEE. V lost 7 bases and J lost 5; bases outside the gene matches: 9. CDR3 size: 15 residues. The CDR3 sequence is CASSLGLAGTGELFF. The CDR3 bases are TGTGCCAGCTCCCTGGGGCTAGCGGGAACCGGGGAGCTGTTTTTT.

The chain carries TRBV5-6 and TRBJ2-7; D perhaps matches TRBD2 (6 bases). The CDR3 totals 12 residues. In germline, CDR1 is SGHDT, CDR2 YYEEEE. Between the trimmed V and J ends, which lost 0 bases and 8 bases, there was a span of 9 bases. The CDR3 nucleotides are TGTGCCAGCAGCTTGGGTGGAGGGAAGCAGTACTTC. Protein sequence: CASSLGGGKQYF.

V is TRBV7-8 and J is TRBJ2-7, with 7 bases aligning to TRBD1. Germline lookup yields CDR1 SGHVS and CDR2 FQNEAQ. With V trimmed by 3 bases and J by 5 bases, 7 bases remained unmatched. The CDR3 runs 14 residues. The CDR3 nucleotides are TGTGCCAGCAGCTTCAGACAGGGTATGGACGAGCAGTACTTC. Translated: CASSFRQGMDEQYF. The whole variable domain, remainder taken from reference TRBV7-8 and TRBJ2-7, is GAGVSQSPRYKVAKRGQDVALRCDPISGHVSLFWYQQALGQGPEFLTYFQNEAQLDKSGLPSDRFFAERPEGSVSTLKIQRTQQEDSAVYLCASSFRQGMDEQYFGPGTRLTVT.

There are a few counts of this clone. The rearrangement uses TRBV19 and TRBJ1-6, with D unresolved. Germline V gene data show CDR1 as LNHDA and CDR2 as SQIVND (reference sequence). The CDR3 has 15 amino acids. V was clipped by 5 bases and J by 11 bases, with 19 bases between them. CDR3 nucleotide sequence: TGTGCCAGTAGTGAGATCATTCTCCAAGGAGCACCCCTCCACTTT. The encoded protein is CASSEIILQGAPLHF.

The V call is TRBV2, the J call TRBJ2-5, with D possibly being TRBD1 or TRBD2 (8 bases each). CDR3 length equals 15 residues. V lost 4 bases and J lost 9, with 21 bases in between. Per germline, CDR1 SNHLY and CDR2 FYNNEI. This chain's CDR3 is CASSVSGQGGRPQYF. CDR3 DNA: TGTGCCAGCAGTGTCTCCGGACAGGGCGGGAGGCCCCAGTACTTC.

This clone was observed a single time. The chain has TRBV5-1 and TRBJ2-7; the match to TRBD2 covers 7 bases. CDR3 length equals 15 residues. Per the germline V gene, CDR1 is SGHRS and CDR2 is YFSETQ. V gave up 2 bases and J gave up 2 bases; unmatched junction bases: 7. In DNA form, the CDR3 reads TGCGCCAGCAGCTTCGAGGCTAGCGGTACCTACGAGCAGTACTTC. This sequence encodes CASSFEASGTYEQYF.

This chain joins TRBV25-1 and TRBJ2-1; D unresolved. The V and J ends lost 4 bases and 5 bases respectively, with 9 bases between them. Germline CDR1 and CDR2: MGHDK and SYGVNS. The CDR3 is 13 residues long. The CDR3 DNA follows: TGTGCCAGCAGTGCGACGGTCAACAATGAGCAGTTCTTC. Translated: CASSATVNNEQFF.

This clone appeared once. The chain links TRBV29-1 to TRBJ2-1; a possible D gene is TRBD2 (7 bases). Per germline, CDR1 SQVTM and CDR2 ANQGSEA. The V end was cut by 7 bases, the J end by 5 bases, with 18 bases between. This CDR3 contains 14 residues. The CDR3 DNA reads TGCAGCGCTACAGGGTCTAGCGGCAACAATGAGCAGTTCTTC. It encodes CSATGSSGNNEQFF.

The chain employs TRBV7-9 and TRBJ1-4, with TRBD1 matching over 10 bases. J gave up 7 bases and V 4 bases, and 3 bases lay outside the gene matches. Germline-derived CDR1 and CDR2 are SEHNR and FQNEAQ (reference sequence). The CDR3 consists of 14 residues. CDR3 sequence reads: CASSWDRGSEKLFF. CDR3 DNA: TGTGCCAGCAGCTGGGACAGGGGAAGTGAAAAACTGTTTTTT.

The chain links TRBV7-8 to TRBJ1-5; 9 positions match TRBD1. The CDR3 runs 20 residues. The V gene's germline CDR1 is SGHVS and CDR2 FQNEAQ. The trim removed 4 bases at V and 0 bases at J, leaving 16 bases unmatched. CDR3 nucleotides: TGTGCCAGCAGCTCCTCGGAGACAGGGGGTTTGCGAAGTAGCAATCAGCCCCAGCATTTT. Amino acid sequence: CASSSSETGGLRSSNQPQHF. Combining the CDR3 with reference TRBV7-8 and TRBJ1-5 gives the whole variable domain GAGVSQSPRYKVAKRGQDVALRCDPISGHVSLFWYQQALGQGPEFLTYFQNEAQLDKSGLPSDRFFAERPEGSVSTLKIQRTQQEDSAVYLCASSSSETGGLRSSNQPQHFGDGTRLSIL.

The gene calls are TRBV15 and TRBJ2-7; 7 bases agree with TRBD1. The V and J ends lost 3 bases and 0 bases, in that order; junction bases with no gene match: 8. CDR3 length: 16 amino acids. Germline V lookup: CDR1 LNHNV, CDR2 YYDKDF (reference sequence). CDR3: CATSSSQGLFSYEQYF. The CDR3 DNA sequence: TGTGCCACCAGCAGCTCACAGGGGCTTTTCTCCTACGAGCAGTACTTC.

The chain carries TRBV18 and TRBJ2-2; D is ambiguous. The germline gives CDR1 KGHSH, CDR2 LQKENI. CDR3 size: 15 residues. V shed 2 bases and J shed 1 base, with 8 bases lying between them. In DNA form, the CDR3 reads TGTGCCAGCTCACCAGACATAGGGAACACCGGGGAGCTGTTTTTT. It translates to CASSPDIGNTGELFF.

This chain joins TRBV2 and TRBJ1-4; the D gene is possibly TRBD1 (5 bases). Germline assignment: CDR1 SNHLY and CDR2 FYNNEI. V lost 4 bases to trimming and J lost 4 bases, with 10 bases between them. The CDR3 spans 14 residues. CDR3 protein: CASSVGGYNEKLFF. The CDR3 DNA sequence: TGTGCCAGCAGTGTTGGGGGGTATAATGAAAAACTGTTTTTT.

V gene TRBV7-8 combines with J gene TRBJ1-5; D uncertain. The CDR3 is 13 amino acids. Trimming took off 0 bases at V and 6 bases at J, with 6 bases between the two ends. CDR1 and CDR2 (germline): SGHVS, FQNEAQ. The CDR3 DNA reads TGTGCCAGCAGCTTAGCCGCGGGTCAGCCCCAGCATTTT. It yields the protein CASSLAAGQPQHF.